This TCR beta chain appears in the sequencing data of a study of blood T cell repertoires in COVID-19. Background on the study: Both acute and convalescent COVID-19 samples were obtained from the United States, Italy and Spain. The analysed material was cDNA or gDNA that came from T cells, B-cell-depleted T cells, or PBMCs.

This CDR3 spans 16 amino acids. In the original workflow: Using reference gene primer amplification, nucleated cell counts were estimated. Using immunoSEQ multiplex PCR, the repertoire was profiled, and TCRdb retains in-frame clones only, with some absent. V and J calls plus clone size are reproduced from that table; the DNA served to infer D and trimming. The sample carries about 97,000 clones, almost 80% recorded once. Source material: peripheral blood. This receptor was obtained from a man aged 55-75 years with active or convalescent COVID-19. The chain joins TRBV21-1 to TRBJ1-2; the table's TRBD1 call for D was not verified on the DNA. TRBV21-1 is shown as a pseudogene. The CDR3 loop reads CASSALRTGEICGYTF. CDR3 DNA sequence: TGTGCCAGCAGCGCCCTTCGGACAGGGGAGATATGCGGCTACACCTTC.